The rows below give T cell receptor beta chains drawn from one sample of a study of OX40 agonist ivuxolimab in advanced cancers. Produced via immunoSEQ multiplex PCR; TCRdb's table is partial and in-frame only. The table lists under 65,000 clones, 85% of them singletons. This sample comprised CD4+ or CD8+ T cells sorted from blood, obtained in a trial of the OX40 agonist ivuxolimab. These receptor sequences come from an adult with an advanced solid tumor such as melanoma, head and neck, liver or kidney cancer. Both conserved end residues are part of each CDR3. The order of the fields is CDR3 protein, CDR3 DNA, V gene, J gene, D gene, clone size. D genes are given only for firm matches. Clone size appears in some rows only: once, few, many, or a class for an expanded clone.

CASSPSGGQETQYF	TGTGCCAGCAGCCCTAGCGGGGGGCAAGAGACCCAGTACTTC	TRBV7-3	TRBJ2-5	TRBD2	NA
CASSFFPGQGSGANVLTF	TGTGCCAGCAGCTTCTTCCCGGGACAGGGCTCTGGGGCCAACGTCCTGACTTTC	TRBV5-4	TRBJ2-6	TRBD1	once
CASSIGGAGYTF	TGTGCCAGTAGTATTGGAGGGGCCGGCTACACCTTC	TRBV19	TRBJ1-2	NA	NA
CASSSDITSGNTIYF	TGTGCCAGCAGTTCCGACATAACCTCTGGAAACACCATATATTTT	TRBV27	TRBJ1-3	NA	NA
CASTMTGGNSGANVLTF	TGTGCCAGCACCATGACAGGGGGTAACTCTGGGGCCAACGTCCTGACTTTC	TRBV9	TRBJ2-6	TRBD1	NA
CASSWHSGGTYEQYF	TGTGCCAGCAGCTGGCATAGCGGGGGGACCTACGAGCAGTACTTC	TRBV11-2	TRBJ2-7	TRBD2	NA
CASSIFPGGGNTEAFF	TGTGCCAGCAGTATCTTCCCGGGAGGTGGTAACACTGAAGCTTTCTTT	TRBV27	TRBJ1-1	NA	NA
CASSLSARVGEVSYEQYF	TGTGCCAGCAGTTTATCCGCGCGAGTAGGGGAAGTTAGCTACGAGCAGTACTTC	TRBV27	TRBJ2-7	NA	NA
CATPGGADGYTF	TGTGCCACCCCGGGGGGCGCGGATGGCTACACCTTC	TRBV18	TRBJ1-2	NA	few
CASSPDRGASQGGYTF	TGTGCCAGCAGCCCCGACAGGGGGGCCAGTCAGGGTGGCTACACCTTC	TRBV28	TRBJ1-2	TRBD1	few
CASSQSPVGGLSGNTIYF	TGCGCCAGCAGCCAATCCCCGGTGGGGGGACTCTCTGGAAACACCATATATTTT	TRBV4-1	TRBJ1-3	NA	NA
CASCRDSNEKLFF	TGTGCCAGCTGCCGGGACAGCAATGAAAAACTGTTTTTT	TRBV2	TRBJ1-4	TRBD1	NA
CATLDQQETQYF	TGTGCCACCTTGGACCAACAAGAGACCCAGTACTTC	TRBV15	TRBJ2-5	NA	NA
CASSPSGGGPTHF	TGTGCCAGCAGCCCTAGCGGGGGCGGCCCCACGCATTTT	TRBV9	TRBJ2-3	TRBD2	NA
CSAPTPPSYNEQFF	TGCAGCGCCCCGACCCCCCCCTCCTACAATGAGCAGTTCTTC	TRBV29-1	TRBJ2-1	NA	NA
CASSLTPQGPANTGELFF	TGTGCCAGCAGCTTAACCCCCCAGGGGCCAGCGAACACCGGGGAGCTGTTTTTT	TRBV7-3	TRBJ2-2	NA	NA
CASSFGGSNSYEQYF	TGTGCCAGCAGCTTTGGGGGGTCTAACTCCTACGAGCAGTACTTC	TRBV11-2	TRBJ2-7	NA	NA
CASSLKRDRQHEQFF	TGCGCCAGCAGCCTTAAGCGGGACAGGCAACATGAGCAGTTCTTC	TRBV4-3	TRBJ2-1	NA	NA
CASSGTGQDFQPQHF	TGTGCCAGCAGTGGGACCGGACAGGACTTTCAGCCCCAGCATTTT	TRBV2	TRBJ1-5	TRBD1	NA
CASSQEGTGTYEQYF	TGCGCCAGCAGCCAAGAGGGGACGGGCACCTACGAGCAGTACTTC	TRBV4-1	TRBJ2-7	NA	NA
CATGQGVYSTGELFF	TGTGCCACCGGACAGGGCGTGTACAGCACCGGGGAGCTGTTTTTT	TRBV27	TRBJ2-2	TRBD1	NA
CASRGGVNNEQFF	TGTGCCAGCAGAGGAGGGGTGAACAATGAGCAGTTCTTC	TRBV7-6	TRBJ2-1	NA	NA
CASSLELIQETQYF	TGCGCCAGCAGCTTGGAACTTATACAAGAGACCCAGTACTTC	TRBV5-1	TRBJ2-5	NA	NA
CATQLGQDNYEQYF	TGTGCCACCCAGTTGGGACAGGACAACTACGAGCAGTACTTC	TRBV10-3	TRBJ2-7	TRBD1	NA
CASSFKVASGTYEQYF	TGTGCCAGCAGCTTTAAGGTGGCTAGCGGTACCTACGAGCAGTACTTC	TRBV7-9	TRBJ2-7	TRBD2	NA
CASSVGAGPGELFF	TGTGCCAGCAGCGTGGGGGCGGGGCCCGGGGAGCTGTTTTTT	TRBV9	TRBJ2-2	NA	NA
CSVTITEAFF	TGCAGCGTTACAATCACTGAAGCTTTCTTT	TRBV29-1	TRBJ1-1	NA	NA
CASRRSEDNEQFF	TGTGCCAGCAGACGCTCAGAAGACAATGAGCAGTTCTTC	TRBV9	TRBJ2-1	NA	NA
CASSDQGFYTDTQYF	TGCGCCAGCAGCGACCAGGGGTTTTACACAGATACGCAGTATTTT	TRBV5-1	TRBJ2-3	NA	NA
CASTLGGVLNTGELFF	TGTGCCAGCACCCTGGGGGGGGTGTTAAACACCGGGGAGCTGTTTTTT	TRBV7-9	TRBJ2-2	TRBD2	once
CASLDSLSYEQYF	TGTGCCAGCCTGGACAGCCTCTCCTACGAGCAGTACTTC	TRBV27	TRBJ2-7	NA	NA
CAIHSGNTIYF	TGTGCCATCCACTCTGGAAACACCATATATTTT	TRBV10-3	TRBJ1-3	NA	few
CASSLEGPLDYGYTF	TGTGCCAGCAGCTTAGAGGGGCCATTAGACTATGGCTACACCTTC	TRBV7-6	TRBJ1-2	NA	NA
CASSHSQGSSYNEQFF	TGTGCCAGCAGCCATTCCCAGGGCTCCTCCTACAATGAGCAGTTCTTC	TRBV4-2	TRBJ2-1	NA	NA
CASSDRLTSGGREQFF	TGTGCCAGCAGTGACCGTTTGACTAGCGGGGGGCGTGAGCAGTTCTTC	TRBV6-4	TRBJ2-1	TRBD2	NA
CATSRDHQALTEAFF	TGTGCCACCAGCAGAGATCATCAGGCCCTCACTGAAGCTTTCTTT	TRBV15	TRBJ1-1	NA	NA
CATSNTWTGGNEKLFF	TGTGCCACCAGTAACACCTGGACAGGGGGAAATGAAAAACTGTTTTTT	TRBV15	TRBJ1-4	TRBD1	NA
CASSQSARSGIEAFF	TGCGCCAGCAGCCAATCCGCGAGAAGTGGTATTGAAGCTTTCTTT	TRBV4-1	TRBJ1-1	NA	NA
CATSSFPTVATNEKLFF	TGTGCCACCAGCAGTTTCCCCACGGTTGCAACTAATGAAAAACTGTTTTTT	TRBV15	TRBJ1-4	NA	NA
CASSLFRAGDQPQHF	TGTGCCAGCAGTTTATTTCGGGCGGGGGATCAGCCCCAGCATTTT	TRBV28	TRBJ1-5	NA	NA
CASSSTDTIYF	TGTGCCAGCAGCTCGACGGACACCATATATTTT	TRBV7-2	TRBJ1-3	NA	NA
CASSPAGTTLRNTEAFF	TGTGCCAGCAGCCCCGCGGGGACAACCCTTAGGAACACTGAAGCTTTCTTT	TRBV11-2	TRBJ1-1	NA	NA
CASSQGRSSYNEQFF	TGCGCCAGCAGCCAAGGGCGAAGCTCCTACAATGAGCAGTTCTTC	TRBV4-3	TRBJ2-1	NA	NA
CASSPGAGGNQPQHF	TGTGCCAGCAGCCCGGGGGCAGGGGGCAATCAGCCCCAGCATTTT	TRBV7-6	TRBJ1-5	NA	NA
CASSQRQGHTGELFF	TGTGCCAGCAGTCAGAGGCAGGGGCACACCGGGGAGCTGTTTTTT	TRBV6-5	TRBJ2-2	NA	NA
CASSLGSVEGRYNYGYTF	TGTGCCAGCAGCTTGGGGTCTGTGGAAGGCCGCTATAACTATGGCTACACCTTC	TRBV5-4	TRBJ1-2	NA	NA
CASSPHTGESTEAFF	TGTGCCAGCAGCCCCCACACAGGGGAAAGCACTGAAGCTTTCTTT	TRBV9	TRBJ1-1	TRBD1	NA